These 18 T cell receptor beta chains were sequenced from one sample in a study of OX40 agonist ivuxolimab in advanced cancers. Method: immunoSEQ multiplex PCR; TCRdb's copy keeps in-frame clones and lacks some. Of 68,000 or so clones detected, less than 95% appear once; the ten largest clones hold 1% to 1.2%. Sequences were derived from CD4+ or CD8+ T cells sorted from blood, sampled in a trial of the OX40 agonist ivuxolimab. These receptors all stem from an adult with an advanced solid tumor such as melanoma, head and neck, liver or kidney cancer.

CDR3 sequence reads: CATTTNEKLFF. CDR3 DNA sequence: TGTGCCACCACAACTAATGAAAAACTGTTTTTT. This chain connects TRBV6-1 to TRBJ1-4; D unresolved. Germline CDR1 reads MNHNS; CDR2 reads SASEGT. V lost 10 bases and J lost 0, with 3 bases in between. The CDR3 covers 11 residues.

The chain recombines TRBV5-1 with TRBJ2-2, with D possibly being TRBD2 (5 bases). CDR3 length: 14 residues. V was trimmed by 4 bases and J by 1 base, leaving 8 bases between them. Germline V CDR1 and CDR2: SGHRS, YFSETQ. The CDR3 DNA reads as TGCGCCAGCAGCAGCGCGGGGAACACCGGGGAGCTGTTTTTT. This gives the protein CASSSAGNTGELFF.

V and J are TRBV27 and TRBJ2-7; the match to TRBD1 covers 8 bases. V dropped 7 bases and J dropped 0; count of bases not matched to a gene: 5. Germline-derived CDR1 and CDR2 are MNHEY and SMNVEV (reference sequence). The length of the CDR3 is 14 residues. The CDR3, as DNA: TGTGCCAGCAAGGTACAGGGGGACTCCTACGAGCAGTACTTC. Its translation: CASKVQGDSYEQYF.

V usage is TRBV30 and J usage is TRBJ1-3; no firm D call. Germline V gene data show CDR1 as GTSNPN and CDR2 as SVGIG (reference sequence). The CDR3 totals 16 residues. Trimming removed 1 base at V and 0 bases at J, with 13 bases between. CDR3 sequence: CAWSAIRVNSGNTIYF. Here the CDR3 DNA reads TGTGCCTGGAGTGCCATTAGGGTTAACTCTGGAAACACCATATATTTT. The whole variable domain, filled in from reference TRBV30 and TRBJ1-3, reads SQTIHQWPATLVQPVGSPLSLECTVEGTSNPNLYWYRQAAGRGLQLLFYSVGIGQISSEVPQNLSASRPQDRQFILSSKKLLLSDSGFYLCAWSAIRVNSGNTIYFGEGSWLTVV.

The chain links TRBV30 to TRBJ2-5, with TRBD1 matching over 11 bases. Germline V gene data show CDR1 as GTSNPN and CDR2 as SVGIG (reference sequence). The junction had 5 bases not matched to a gene; V was cut back by 4 bases and J by 4 bases. This CDR3 is 14 amino acids long. The CDR3 is CAWMDRGRLETQYF. In nucleotides, the CDR3 is TGTGCCTGGATGGACAGGGGGCGTTTAGAGACCCAGTACTTC.

V is TRBV27 and J is TRBJ2-1, with 13 bases fitting TRBD2. The CDR3 has 15 amino acids. The germline V gene encodes CDR1 MNHEY and CDR2 SMNVEV (reference sequence). Trimming removed 5 bases from V and 8 bases from J; junction bases left unmatched: 6. The CDR3 nucleotides read TGTGCCAGCAGTAAACTAGCGGGAGGGCCCTATGAGCAGTTCTTC. Encoded protein: CASSKLAGGPYEQFF.

The chain links TRBV19 to TRBJ1-2; 8 bases agree with TRBD1. The V gene's germline CDR1 is LNHDA and CDR2 SQIVND (reference sequence). Trimming removed 6 bases from V and 1 base from J; junction bases left unmatched: 4. The CDR3 covers 14 residues. CDR3 loop: CASRQGAGNYGYTF. The CDR3 coding sequence is TGTGCCAGTAGGCAGGGGGCAGGTAACTATGGCTACACCTTC.

The chain links TRBV5-4 to TRBJ2-5; D perhaps matches TRBD2 (5 bases). Germline V gene lookup returns CDR1 SGHNT and CDR2 YYREEE (reference sequence). CDR3 size: 14 residues. Deletions cut 0 bases from V and 2 bases from J, with 8 bases between. The CDR3 DNA follows: TGTGCCAGCAGCTTGGCCGGGGTTCAAGAGACCCAGTACTTC. This sequence encodes CASSLAGVQETQYF.

Points on this clone: One end of the junction fails to match germline, which may point to a read error. In DNA form, the CDR3 reads TGTGCTAGCAGCCGACTCCCCACCGGGGAGCTGTTTTTT. Protein product: CASSRLPTGELFF. The chain is built from TRBV7-7 and TRBJ2-2; D not certain. This CDR3 is 13 amino acids long. From germline, CDR1 is SSHAT and CDR2 FNYEAQ (reference sequence). The full variable domain, rest sourced from reference TRBV7-7 and TRBJ2-2, is GAGVSQSPRYKVTKRGQDVTLRCDPISSHATLYWYQQALGQGPEFLTYFNYEAQPDKSGLPSDRFSAERPEGSISTLTIQRTEQRDSAMYRCASSRLPTGELFFGEGSRLTVL.

This CDR3 reads CASSYDREGNQPQHF. CDR3 nucleotides: TGTGCCAGCAGTTACGACAGGGAAGGCAATCAGCCCCAGCATTTT. V and J are TRBV6-6 and TRBJ1-5; TRBD1 agrees at 7 bases. The germline V gene encodes CDR1 MNHNY and CDR2 SVGAGI (reference sequence). The V gene end was trimmed by 2 bases and the J gene end by 2 bases; junction bases not matched to a gene: 3. The CDR3 covers 15 residues.

V usage is TRBV11-3 and J usage is TRBJ2-1; 12 nucleotides agree with TRBD2. The trim removed 5 bases at V and 6 bases at J, leaving 11 bases unmatched. Per germline, CDR1 SGHNT and CDR2 YENEEA. The CDR3 consists of 17 residues. The CDR3 sequence: CASSPLAGGPRSNEQFF. Written as DNA, the CDR3 is TGTGCCAGCAGCCCTCTAGCGGGAGGGCCAAGGTCCAATGAGCAGTTCTTC.

The gene calls are TRBV5-1 and TRBJ1-2; the D gene is possibly TRBD1 (5 bases). Germline V gives CDR1 SGHRS, CDR2 YFSETQ. The CDR3 covers 14 residues. With 1 base removed from V and 6 bases from J, the gap between germline ends came to 13 bases. CDR3 sequence: CASSLTGFSDGYTF. CDR3 coding DNA: TGCGCCAGCAGCTTGACAGGTTTTTCGGATGGCTACACCTTC.

The chain recombines TRBV21-1 with TRBJ2-7; the table's TRBD1 call for D was not verified on the DNA. TRBV21-1 is a pseudogene. This CDR3 region has 15 residues. CDR3 nucleotide sequence: TGTGCCAGCAGCAAAGGGACAGGGCAGGACTACGAGCAGTACTTC. This codes for CASSKGTGQDYEQYF.

The chain joins TRBV11-2 to TRBJ2-1; 7 nucleotides align to TRBD1. This CDR3 is built from 14 residues. After removal of 3 bases from V and 4 bases from J, the junction contained 3 bases not matched to a gene. Germline CDR1 and CDR2: SGHAT and FQNNGV. CDR3 sequence reads: CASSLAGGYNEQFF. In DNA, the CDR3 is TGTGCCAGCAGCTTGGCAGGGGGTTACAATGAGCAGTTCTTC.

This chain links TRBV30 with TRBJ1-5, with unresolved D. The CDR3 consists of 15 residues. Germline CDR1 is GTSNPN and CDR2 is SVGIG (reference sequence). The V end lost 0 bases, the J end lost 6 bases, and 15 bases lay between the germline ends. This CDR3 reads CAWSVAGGVSQPQHF. The CDR3 DNA reads as TGTGCCTGGAGTGTGGCAGGCGGTGTAAGTCAGCCCCAGCATTTT.

The V gene is TRBV2, the J gene TRBJ2-3; a weak D match, TRBD2 (5 bases). Trimming pared 6 bases from V and 6 bases from J, leaving 7 bases between. The V gene's germline CDR1 is SNHLY and CDR2 FYNNEI. CDR3 size: 11 residues. The CDR3 nucleotides read TGTGCCAGCAGGGAGGTGGATACGCAGTATTTT. Translating gives CASREVDTQYF.

This chain joins TRBV4-2 and TRBJ2-3, with a tentative D call TRBD1 (5 bases). The CDR3 is made up of 14 amino acids. V was trimmed by 2 bases and J by 7 bases, leaving 13 bases between them. Looked up from germline, CDR1 is LGHNA and CDR2 is YNFKEQ. In DNA, the CDR3 is TGTGCCAGCAGCCAAACCCCTCAGGGAAATACGCAGTATTTT. It translates to CASSQTPQGNTQYF.

The rearrangement joins TRBV5-1 to TRBJ1-5; D is uncertain. Germline CDR1 SGHRS, CDR2 YFSETQ. Deletions cut 5 bases from V and 0 bases from J, with 6 bases between. CDR3 length equals 13 residues. The CDR3 is CASRDDSNQPQHF. The CDR3 coding sequence is TGCGCCAGCAGAGATGATAGCAATCAGCCCCAGCATTTT.